This TCR beta chain was sequenced in a study of naive and memory T cell subsets (dated by TCRdb to 2015 to 2018). Regarding the research as a whole: An open-source, UMI-based TCR alpha and beta sequencing pipeline was applied to sorted naive and memory peripheral blood T cell subsets. IgG serology results and the functional CMV T cell responses were in complete agreement. RNA was DNase-treated and reverse transcribed with TCR constant-region primers, mostly using SuperScript III. On the study overall, not on this receptor specifically: RNA-based TCR counts may be influenced by expression changes linked to T cell activation and differentiation. Naive repertoires, especially CD8, contained a few larger clonotypes, possibly memory cells re-expressing CD45RA. Gini index rose and Shannon and inverse Simpson diversity fell from naive through CM, EM and EMRA in both CD4 and CD8 cells. TCR abundance followed a power law whose exponent differed between naive and memory subsets but was consistent across the three individuals. After error correction, over 95% of naive TCR sequences appeared only once, giving much steeper abundance distributions than memory subsets. No ground truth was available to validate the repertoire findings for the naive and memory subsets. A clonotype was defined as a single alpha or beta chain sequence rather than as a paired alpha/beta receptor.

Libraries were made using UMI-ligation and nested PCR. An equimolar mix of two oligonucleotides covering both TRBC1 and TRBC2 was used as the beta constant-region primer. Four rounds of PCR, combining the SP2 primer with nested alpha and beta constant-region primers, were used to amplify the ligated cDNA. A single-stranded oligonucleotide containing the SP2 primer and a 12-nucleotide UMI was joined to the 3' end of the cDNA by T4 RNA ligase 1. The ligation reaction was kept at 16 degrees C for about 20-25 hours. To avoid over-amplification, PCR2 was usually performed as a SYBR Green qPCR and halted once a predetermined threshold was reached. Apart from the first purification, every purification step used Agencourt AMPure XP magnetic beads. Library amounts were measured by Qubit and library quality was assessed on a TapeStation, where the main peak was expected at around 650 bp. The pooled libraries were sequenced on an Illumina MiSeq using v2 2x251 paired-end kits, which usually yielded about 0.85-2 million reads per sample. Each sample library was pooled at approximately 4 nM, and roughly 4.5-7% PhiX was included to improve cluster recognition. The paper's processing steps were these. V and J genes were assigned to Demultiplexor-processed FASTQ reads by Decombinator through tag matching, with a single base-pair mismatch being allowed. Collapsinator used UMIs to correct both sequencing errors and frequency errors arising from PCR heterogeneity. TCRs were translated and CDR3s were extracted from the conserved cysteine to the FGXG phenylalanine by CDR3Translator, with non-productive sequences being flagged. Gini, Shannon entropy and inverse Simpson indices were computed after subsampling the repertoires to the same number of UMI-defined TCRs. Power-law fits to clonotype abundance distributions were performed by maximum likelihood within the linear range. For one naive CD8 sample, the pipeline and MIGEC produced similar UMI counts, unique TCR numbers and clonal distributions. One analysis removed from the naive repertoire any naive TCRs that were also found in any memory subset from the same donor. Repertoires were searched for around 7,300 CMV-associated CDR3 sequences compiled from VDJdb and a published dataset. TCRdb cleaned the public reads at Q25 with fastp, built clones with MiXCR and kept in-frame beta chains. Every entry covers one CDR3 protein and lists the most common genes and DNA from its rows. In this record, the V and J calls reflect TCRdb's handling and not the investigators' own analysis. The sample table shows roughly 150,000 distinct CDR3 sequences, and under 25% are seen once. The ten largest clones represent approximately 0.63% of the sample.

Of note for this clonotype: The specificity of this receptor is unknown. No base-level quality is on record; no much larger clone is a single base apart.

As encoded in the germline V gene, CDR1 is ENHRY while CDR2 is SYGVKD. V is cut by 2 bases and J by 4 bases, and the space between the germline ends is 5 bases. The CDR3 has 13 amino acids, counting the end cysteine and phenylalanine. The entry retains the CDR3 DNA only, 39 bases that are in frame from base 1. Separate amplification of TCR alpha and beta chain libraries was performed from the second PCR step onward. The CMV status of each donor was determined by measuring IFNgamma production from CD4+ T cells after fresh PBMCs had been stimulated overnight with CMV viral lysate. Miltenyi beads were used first to positively select CD4 T cells, and CD8 T cells were then positively selected from the CD4-negative fraction. Cells stained for CD3, CD4, CD8, CD45RA, CD27 and a live/dead dye were sorted on a BD Aria II into four subsets by CD45RA and CD27. A few healthy volunteers provided blood, and each donor's sample was split into CD4 and CD8 T cells and then further divided into four differentiation subsets. Around 110 ml of peripheral blood was taken from each donor, and PBMC were separated by density-gradient centrifugation on Ficoll-Paque PLUS. The sorted cells were lysed in RLT buffer, after which RNA was extracted using a Qiagen RNeasy kit and kept at -80 degrees C.

The rearranged segments are TRBV10-3 and TRBJ2-2; the D gene is unclear. The origin of this receptor is a human donor in good health. The material sequenced was naive CD8+ T cells from blood. The cell subset or site tag for this specimen amounts to: naive T cells, CD45RA high CD27+. The sequenced DNA: TGTGCCATCAGTGAGCATATCACCGGGGAGCTGTTTTTT. The encoded protein is CAISEHITGELFF.